Listed below are T cell receptor beta chains from one sample, sequenced in a study of blood T cells in healthy people across ages. Using its own MiXCR run on the 5' RACE reads, TCRdb lists one record per CDR3 protein. The data contain approximately 800,000 distinct CDR3 sequences, around 25% of them singletons. These records were also assigned to another study, of T cells of mothers and their children.

Sequencing used blood. The source is a boy under 18 in good health. CDR3s include the opening cysteine and the closing phenylalanine or tryptophan. The listing skips clone size in some rows; elsewhere it reads once, few, many or a size class.

v_call	j_call	clone_size	cdr3_aa
TRBV20-1	TRBJ1-6	few	CSAHATSYNSPLHF
TRBV7-2	NA	NA	CASSSVAGEWTQYF
TRBV20-1	TRBJ2-4	few	CSVVGQKVQYF
TRBV6-6	NA	few	CASNYAKVYEQYF
TRBV29-1	TRBJ2-3	NA	CSVSAGIGDTQYF
TRBV7-2	TRBJ2-1	NA	CASSSTSGRWNEQFF
TRBV11-2	TRBJ2-1	many	CASNSFGGRNEQFF
TRBV12-3/TRBV12-4	TRBJ2-2	NA	CASLNLATLRAGELFF
TRBV10-3	TRBJ2-5	NA	CAISEQESQETQYF
TRBV9	TRBJ2-3	NA	CASSVQGASTDTQYF
TRBV5-1	TRBJ1-2	few	CASSPANSGTAVYGYTF
TRBV25-1	TRBJ2-1	few	CASSESGSGGTGSEQFF
TRBV6-6	TRBJ2-5	NA	CASSPPGGGNPLPFF
TRBV12-3/TRBV12-4	TRBJ2-3	NA	CASRKLAGYNTQYF
TRBV6-2/TRBV6-3	NA	NA	CASRTGDAYEQYF
TRBV3-1	TRBJ2-2	few	CASSQGSGSGTGELFF
TRBV7-2	TRBJ1-1	NA	CASSYRVAEAFF
TRBV5-1	TRBJ1-1	NA	CASSLRGIKNTEAFF
TRBV12-3/TRBV12-4	TRBJ1-6	NA	CASSPRQGNNSPLHF
TRBV15	NA	NA	CATSRVPGGRNNEQFF
TRBV6-1	TRBJ2-7	NA	CASTKRGRTGHEQYF
TRBV7-2	TRBJ2-1	few	CASSPQGRTYNGQFF
TRBV6-1	TRBJ1-5	NA	CASSEAGRQPQHF
TRBV6-5	TRBJ1-6	few	CASSGRTNSPLHF
TRBV7-2	TRBJ2-1	few	CASSYSGPVSYNEQFF
TRBV7-2	TRBJ2-7	few	CASSLAVLTYEQYF
TRBV9	TRBJ2-7	NA	CASSVDVPGYEQYF
TRBV7-9	TRBJ1-5	NA	CASSLALARQGNNQPQHF
TRBV27	TRBJ2-3	few	CASSLSLGYITDTQYF
TRBV20-1	TRBJ2-5	few	CSAPSLDRGQETQYF
TRBV4-3	TRBJ2-7	NA	CASSQDYEGSYEQYF
TRBV12-3/TRBV12-4	TRBJ1-6	many	CASSLVSGYNSPLHF
TRBV7-9	TRBJ2-1	NA	CASVEGAYNEQFF
TRBV4-1	TRBJ2-3	few	CASSHLIAGGPTDTQYF
TRBV20-1	TRBJ1-1	NA	CSQRSPMNTEAFF
TRBV7-9	TRBJ2-1	few	CASTHSGGANEQFF
TRBV4-3	TRBJ1-1	few	CASSQDLYTFENTEAFF
TRBV5-6	TRBJ1-1	few	CASSPTTGLLLTEAFF
TRBV9	TRBJ1-5	NA	CASSVVGRDQPQHF
TRBV11-2	TRBJ2-3	few	CASRWTSGGAKDTQYF
TRBV15	TRBJ1-2	few	CATSRTVFNYGYTF
TRBV12-3/TRBV12-4	TRBJ1-2	few	CASTLRGLGGYTF
TRBV6-5	TRBJ2-1	few	CASSYSAQLIDEQFF
TRBV5-1	TRBJ1-2	NA	CANSFPGQGAGYTF
TRBV4-3	TRBJ1-3	NA	CASSQGDRGNTIYF
TRBV7-2	TRBJ2-5	NA	CASSPRGDHQYQETQYF
TRBV9	TRBJ1-6	NA	CASSVGRDNSPLHF
TRBV4-2	NA	few	CASSPTRGGFNEQFF
TRBV5-1	TRBJ1-1	NA	CASMDLPGANTEAFF
TRBV5-1	TRBJ2-5	few	CASSGDPPETQYF
TRBV7-2	TRBJ2-7	NA	CASSQFVAYEQYF
TRBV29-1	TRBJ2-6	few	CSVDVIGSSGANVLTF
TRBV5-1	TRBJ1-4	NA	CASSPGRGTGEKLFF
TRBV5-1	TRBJ1-1	NA	CASSSGAVGTEAFF
TRBV7-8	TRBJ1-2	NA	CASSRGTNYGYTF